This T cell receptor (beta chain) was recovered during a study of T-cell reconstitution after alpha-beta-depleted transplantation in children. General study findings and limits: Surviving recipient T cells and thymic progenitors produced the high day-60 TCRbeta diversity seen in some patients.

Trimming removed 0 bases at V and 3 bases at J, with 5 bases between. Germline assignment: CDR1 SEHNR and CDR2 FQNEAQ (reference sequence). The CDR3 runs to 14 residues. This clonotype turned up a few times. Its target is not known. TCRbeta library preparation incorporated unique molecular identifiers. TCRdb reanalysed the PCR reads using MiXCR and keeps one entry per CDR3 protein. The data contain about a million distinct CDR3 sequences, about 30% of them seen just once; the ten biggest clones take up 28%. Sequenced material: PBMCs, mostly from graft donor cells, taken 360 days after TCRalphabeta/CD19-depleted stem cell transplant. The chain couples TRBV7-9 to TRBJ2-2, with D unresolved. This receptor was obtained from a boy in the first two years of life who had a stem cell transplant for SCID, so the T cells may come from the graft donor. CDR3 DNA: TGTGCCAGCAGCTTAGCGCCAGACACCGGGGAGCTGTTTTTT. Residues: CASSLAPDTGELFF.